Reported below is one T cell receptor beta chain. Its antigen is unknown. The data were obtained in a study of brain metastases from non-small cell lung cancer. Broader study findings: Expanded T-cell clones appeared in around 58% of brain metastases over primaries. Brain metastases shared most TCR repertoire with primaries, with sparse T cells. Compared with primary tumors, brain metastases showed less T-cell infiltration.

The CDR3 sequence is 12 residues long. Deletions cut 7 bases from V and 5 bases from J, with 11 bases between. Generated by immunoSEQ multiplex PCR, the TCRdb table keeps only in-frame clones and is missing some. The sample lists 4,500 to 5,000 clones, more than 70% seen once, with roughly 13% in the top ten. This receptor was identified in a donor aged 40 or older with non-small cell lung cancer. V usage is TRBV12-3 or TRBV12-4 and J usage is TRBJ1-1; D is possibly TRBD1 (5 bases). The sample taken for sequencing was tissue from a brain metastasis. CDR3 sequence (DNA): TGTGCCAGCACGGGGGGACGGACTGAAGCTTTCTTT. It specifies CASTGGRTEAFF.